This is a list of T cell receptor beta chains from one sample in a study of shared clonotypes between healthy human individuals. The protocol was immunoSEQ multiplex PCR, while the TCRdb copy is restricted to in-frame clones and leaves out a portion. Seen here are 650,000 to 800,000 clones, 90% to 95% observed once, and the top ten hold roughly 22%. The source material was naive CD8+ T cells sorted from blood. The origin of the receptors is a man between 25 and 39 years old in good health. Both conserved end residues are part of each CDR3. D genes are given only for firm matches.

J gene,V gene,D gene,CDR3 protein
TRBJ2-7,TRBV27,NA,CASSFQDSSYEQYF
TRBJ2-7,TRBV5-1,TRBD1,CASSAGTAYEQYF
TRBJ2-7,TRBV13,NA,CASSPQDGDYEQYF
TRBJ2-2,TRBV7-6,TRBD2,CASSRSGGTNTGELFF
TRBJ2-7,TRBV11-2,NA,CASSPESVPYEQYF
TRBJ2-7,TRBV5-8,NA,CASRTGPGQPTPHSYEQYF
TRBJ2-7,TRBV15,TRBD1,CATSRVGQGVPEGSYEQYF
TRBJ1-2,TRBV29-1,NA,CSVVDSSYGYTF
TRBJ2-1,TRBV6-5,TRBD2,CASSYGTREEFF
TRBJ2-2,TRBV2,NA,CASRWLTNTGELFF
TRBJ2-7,TRBV18,NA,CASSPPSVSSYEQYF
TRBJ2-1,TRBV2,NA,CASGSSGQMPNEQFF
TRBJ2-2,TRBV4-1,NA,CASCGTAEYGELFF
TRBJ1-4,TRBV5-5,TRBD1,CASSLPFRDRWEKLFF
TRBJ1-2,TRBV7-9,NA,CASSLGIWNYGYTF
TRBJ2-7,TRBV5-4,TRBD2,CASSGPGTSGEQYF
TRBJ1-2,TRBV9,NA,CASSGAREGYTF
TRBJ1-4,TRBV1,NA,CTSSQGPPGEKLFF
TRBJ1-1,TRBV4-1,NA,CASSKPGNTEAFF
TRBJ1-2,TRBV5-4,NA,CASSIRDPRGYTF
TRBJ2-6,TRBV6-1,NA,CASSEEGISGVNVLTF
TRBJ1-1,TRBV15,NA,CATSTGFGTEAFF
TRBJ2-1,TRBV6-1,TRBD2,CASSELAGGNNEQFF
TRBJ2-3,TRBV5-1,TRBD1,CASSWGQVTSTDTQYF
TRBJ2-1,TRBV7-9,NA,CASSLGYNEQFF
TRBJ2-7,TRBV19,NA,CASSPQGYEQYF
TRBJ2-5,TRBV29-1,NA,CSVLEETQYF
TRBJ2-1,TRBV10-2,NA,CASSELEEQFF
TRBJ2-1,TRBV6-1,NA,CASRGAGPVDEQFF
TRBJ2-7,TRBV9,NA,CASSVAEYAYEQYF
TRBJ2-1,TRBV25-1,NA,CASSFSSYNEQFF
TRBJ1-2,TRBV10-3,TRBD1,CAIPGQGSRSGYTF
TRBJ2-1,TRBV21-1,NA,CASSIQKEIF
TRBJ2-7,TRBV18,TRBD2,CASSPGAGAYEQYF
TRBJ2-1,TRBV5-1,TRBD2,CASSSGTSEYNEQFF
TRBJ2-1,TRBV11-2,TRBD1,CASRPGTGGYNEQFF
TRBJ2-2,TRBV7-2,TRBD2,CASSLYGLAGVGDTGELFF
TRBJ2-1,TRBV6-6,NA,CASSYSTQGDYNEQFF
TRBJ1-1,TRBV7-9,NA,CASSLGGESEAFF
TRBJ2-3,TRBV5-1,NA,CASSSHFGLGDTQYF
TRBJ2-1,TRBV5-1,TRBD2,CASSLSGTGNEQFF
TRBJ2-4,TRBV7-3,TRBD1,CASSSWTGGIQYF
TRBJ2-1,TRBV9,TRBD2,CASSIGTSTANEQFF
TRBJ2-3,TRBV15,NA,CATSSGGRPDTQYF
TRBJ2-1,TRBV10-3,NA,CAISGDRRDNEQFF
TRBJ2-7,TRBV2,NA,CASRAGGIIEQYF
TRBJ1-5,TRBV28,NA,CASRPIWRDQPQHF
TRBJ1-1,TRBV27,NA,CASSVGLKAFF